Given below is one TCR beta chain in context. Its specificity is not known. Method: immunoSEQ multiplex PCR; TCRdb's copy keeps in-frame clones and lacks some. The sample consists of some 1.5 million clones, roughly 95% of them appearing once. This sample stems from a study of shared clonotypes between healthy human individuals. General study findings and limits: A small donor pool kept down the genetic and exposure-history diversity that was represented. For naive CD4 cells, roughly 4.8% of clonotypes were shared across a handful of donors.

The CDR3 has 15 residues. Germline lookup yields CDR1 SGHTA and CDR2 FQGNSA. The V and J ends lost 5 bases and 0 bases, in that order; junction bases with no gene match: 7. What was sequenced was naive CD4+ T cells sorted from blood. Subset specified: CD45RA+ positively selected. The receptor's source is a man aged 30 to 39 in good health. The genes are TRBV7-2 and TRBJ2-7; 7 bases agree with TRBD2. The CDR3 loop reads CASSSRGGSSYEQYF. CDR3 DNA: TGTGCCAGCAGCAGCCGGGGAGGGAGCTCCTACGAGCAGTACTTC.